The text below deals with one TCR beta chain. These data are taken from a study of T cell changes during pregnancy in multiple sclerosis. Generated by immunoSEQ multiplex PCR, the TCRdb table keeps only in-frame clones and is missing some. The data hold fewer than 85,000 clones, with roughly 92% observed a single time. This CDR3 has 14 residues. J lost 1 base, V lost 5 bases, and 2 bases had no gene match. Germline V gives CDR1 SNHLY, CDR2 FYNNEI. The clonotype comes from a female donor in good health, enrolled as a control in a pregnancy study. The rearrangement joins TRBV2 to TRBJ2-7; 10 bases line up with TRBD2. Sequences were derived from peripheral blood, sampled in the third trimester of pregnancy. The CDR3 sequence is CASSLAGASYEQYF. In DNA form, the CDR3 reads TGTGCCAGCAGTCTAGCGGGGGCATCCTACGAGCAGTACTTC.